This passage covers 11 T cell receptor beta chains from one sample sequenced in a study of T-cell memory formation after mild COVID-19. In TCRdb, the 5' RACE reads were re-called with MiXCR into one record per CDR3 protein. The sample has 85,000 to 130,000 distinct CDR3 sequences; 12% are singletons. Sequenced material: PBMCs or a T cell subset sorted from them (not recorded which). The receptors here all came from an adult woman who had mild COVID-19 (a few samples of this study predate the infection). Cell type and time point are not known.

The genes are TRBV2 and TRBJ2-2, with D tentatively TRBD2 (6 bases). Trimming pared 3 bases from V and 0 bases from J, leaving 14 bases between. Germline V gene lookup returns CDR1 SNHLY and CDR2 FYNNEI. CDR3 size: 17 residues. This CDR3 is CASSESGWDTNTGELFF. In DNA form, the CDR3 reads TGTGCCAGCAGTGAGAGCGGGTGGGATACGAACACCGGGGAGCTGTTTTTT.

This chain connects TRBV7-9 to TRBJ2-1; D is perhaps TRBD1 (6 bases). The CDR3 is 15 residues long. V was pared by 5 bases and J by 4 bases, with 15 bases between. Germline V gene data show CDR1 as SEHNR and CDR2 as FQNEAQ (reference sequence). The CDR3 nucleotides read TGTGCCAGCAGCAAGACGGGACACGGATACAATGAGCAGTTCTTC. Its translation: CASSKTGHGYNEQFF.

The chain combines TRBV7-8 with TRBJ2-7, with 9 nucleotides matching TRBD1. The germline V gene has CDR1 SGHVS and CDR2 FQNEAQ. The CDR3 runs to 14 residues. Trimming removed 5 bases from V and 4 bases from J; junction bases left unmatched: 6. The CDR3 sequence: CASSGTGRVYEQYF. The CDR3 nucleotides are TGTGCCAGCAGCGGGACAGGGCGTGTGTACGAGCAGTACTTC. Combining the CDR3 with reference TRBV7-8 and TRBJ2-7 gives the whole variable domain GAGVSQSPRYKVAKRGQDVALRCDPISGHVSLFWYQQALGQGPEFLTYFQNEAQLDKSGLPSDRFFAERPEGSVSTLKIQRTQQEDSAVYLCASSGTGRVYEQYFGPGTRLTVT.

This clonotype has only a few counts. The rearrangement links TRBV12-3 or TRBV12-4 to TRBJ2-7; TRBD1 or TRBD2 may be the D gene (5 bases each). This CDR3 region has 15 residues. V was cut by 3 bases and J by 2 bases, with 14 bases left in between. CDR3 sequence reads: CASSFEAEGTYEQYF. DNA of the CDR3: TGTGCCAGCAGTTTTGAGGCAGAGGGGACCTACGAGCAGTACTTC.

V and J are TRBV7-9 and TRBJ1-4; D is possibly TRBD1 (6 bases). V lost 3 bases and J lost 7, with 21 bases in between. The CDR3 sequence is 17 residues long. Germline CDR1 is SEHNR and CDR2 is FQNEAQ (reference sequence). CDR3 sequence reads: CASSFPGGSRQAEKLFF. CDR3 DNA sequence: TGTGCCAGCAGCTTCCCAGGCGGAAGTCGACAGGCTGAAAAACTGTTTTTT.

This clonotype was detected many times. The V gene is TRBV5-1, the J gene TRBJ2-7; either TRBD1 or TRBD2 may fit D (5 bases each). CDR3 size: 13 residues. The V and J ends lost 5 bases and 3 bases respectively, with 12 bases between them. The germline CDR1 and CDR2 sequences are SGHRS and YFSETQ. The CDR3 DNA is TGCGCCAGCAGACCCGGGGCGGACTACGAGCAGTACTTC. Its translation: CASRPGADYEQYF.

In this sample, this clonotype turned up a few times. This sequence joins TRBV7-2 and TRBJ2-7, with D possibly matching TRBD2 (6 bases). CDR1 and CDR2 from the germline V gene are SGHTA and FQGNSA. This CDR3 is 12 amino acids long. V lost 4 bases and J 7 bases, leaving 11 bases between the germline ends. CDR3 region: CASSSLGGEQYF. The CDR3 coding sequence is TGTGCCAGCAGCTCTCTCGGGGGTGAGCAGTACTTC.

This clonotype has just a few counts. V and J are TRBV6-6 and TRBJ2-7; no definite D call. This CDR3 spans 12 amino acids. CDR1 MNHNY and CDR2 SVGAGI come from the germline V gene (reference sequence). Trimming took 6 bases from V and 4 from J, leaving 10 bases between them. The CDR3 bases are TGTGCCAGCAGCATCGACTTGTACGAGCAGTACTTC. It specifies CASSIDLYEQYF.

This clonotype is judged medium-sized. This chain uses TRBV7-9 with TRBJ2-3; D is possibly TRBD1 (5 bases). Germline CDR1 SEHNR, CDR2 FQNEAQ (reference sequence). V was shortened by 5 bases and J by 4 bases, with 10 bases between the two germline ends. This CDR3 is built from 13 residues. CDR3 in amino acids: CASSAQGSDTQYF. The CDR3 DNA reads as TGTGCCAGCAGCGCGCAGGGTTCAGATACGCAGTATTTT. Based on the CDR3 plus reference TRBV7-9 and TRBJ2-3, the full variable domain is DTGVSQNPRHKITKRGQNVTFRCDPISEHNRLYWYRQTLGQGPEFLTYFQNEAQLEKSRLLSDRFSAERPKGSFSTLEIQRTEQGDSAMYLCASSAQGSDTQYFGPGTRLTVL.

J is TRBJ2-3 and V is TRBV5-1; D possibly corresponds to TRBD1 (6 bases). Germline-derived CDR1 and CDR2 are SGHRS and YFSETQ. Deletions cut 0 bases from V and 5 bases from J, with 10 bases between. This CDR3 contains 14 residues. The CDR3 region has the DNA TGCGCCAGCAGCTTGGGTCAGGGGCAAGATACGCAGTATTTT. It specifies CASSLGQGQDTQYF.

The V and J genes are TRBV4-2 and TRBJ2-1, with TRBD1 identical over 7 bases. Per germline, CDR1 LGHNA and CDR2 YNFKEQ. Trimming at V came to 2 bases and at J to 9 bases, leaving 4 bases not matched to a gene. The CDR3 consists of 13 residues. The DNA of the CDR3 is TGTGCCAGCAGCCAAAGCACAGGGGTTGAGCAGTTCTTC. Translation gives CASSQSTGVEQFF.